Below, 32 T cell receptor beta chains from the same sample are listed, as sequenced in a study of CD4 T cells in relation to SARS-CoV-2 and coronaviruses. Using immunoSEQ multiplex PCR, the repertoire was profiled, and TCRdb retains in-frame clones only, with some absent. Of approximately 50,000 clones detected, roughly 94% appear once; the ten largest clones hold about 0.4%. The sequenced sample was naive CD4+ T cells from PBMCs. The subset is: naive CD4+ T cells isolated by negative enrichment. These receptors were obtained from an adult with COVID-19.

J is TRBJ2-7 and V is TRBV27; 10 bases map to TRBD2. Germline loops: CDR1 MNHEY, CDR2 SMNVEV (reference sequence). The ends lost 3 bases at V and 4 bases at J; junction bases unmatched: 3. The CDR3 loop spans 14 amino acids. Here the CDR3 DNA reads TGTGCCAGCAGTTTGGCTAGCGGGAGTTACGAGCAGTACTTC. Amino acids: CASSLASGSYEQYF.

This clone was seen just once. J is TRBJ1-6 and V is TRBV5-6, with 8 positions matching TRBD1. Trimming cost V 3 bases and J 9 bases; bases outside gene matches: 5. This CDR3 has 14 residues. Germline V lookup: CDR1 SGHDT, CDR2 YYEEEE. CDR3 loop: CASSSARGRSPLHF. In nucleotides, the CDR3 is TGTGCCAGCAGCTCGGCCAGGGGGCGTTCACCCCTCCACTTT.

The V call is TRBV5-1, the J call TRBJ1-4; the D gene is possibly TRBD1 (6 bases). The V end lost 4 bases, the J end lost 5 bases, and 15 bases lay between the germline ends. This CDR3 is 15 amino acids long. Germline V CDR1 and CDR2: SGHRS, YFSETQ. The CDR3 protein is CASSLLSGGNEKLFF. The CDR3 nucleotides are TGCGCCAGCAGCCTGCTCTCTGGGGGCAATGAAAAACTGTTTTTT.

This rearrangement joins TRBV11-2 to TRBJ1-2, with D unresolved. V was shortened by 1 base and J by 8 bases, with 20 bases between the two germline ends. Germline assignment: CDR1 SGHAT and CDR2 FQNNGV. The CDR3 loop spans 16 amino acids. The CDR3 sequence is CASSLGGLWSVGGYTF. DNA of the CDR3: TGTGCCAGCAGCTTAGGGGGATTGTGGTCCGTGGGGGGCTACACCTTC.

This rearrangement joins TRBV6-2 or TRBV6-3 to TRBJ2-1; D call uncertain. Trimming left V 4 bases short and J 5 bases short, with 9 bases between. The V gene's germline CDR1 is MNHEY and CDR2 SVGEGT. The CDR3 sequence is 13 residues long. The chain's CDR3 is CASSSVRNNEQFF. In DNA form, the CDR3 reads TGTGCCAGCAGTTCGGTTAGGAACAATGAGCAGTTCTTC.

The chain couples TRBV19 to TRBJ1-4; D remains unclear. V was trimmed by 3 bases and J by 8 bases, leaving 13 bases between them. Germline CDR1 LNHDA, CDR2 SQIVND (reference sequence). This CDR3 region has 14 residues. The CDR3 region is CASSILYPGEKLFF. In nucleotides, the CDR3 is TGTGCCAGTAGTATTTTGTACCCGGGGGAAAAACTGTTTTTT.

The CDR3 spells CASSRTGTGGEPQHF. The CDR3 region has the DNA TGTGCCAGCTCACGTACCGGGACAGGGGGGGAGCCCCAGCATTTT. The chain joins TRBV18 to TRBJ1-5; TRBD1 aligns across 11 bases. Germline CDR1 KGHSH, CDR2 LQKENI. The trim removed 4 bases at V and 8 bases at J, leaving 7 bases unmatched. CDR3 length equals 15 residues.

The chain is built from TRBV6-2 or TRBV6-3 and TRBJ2-1; no clear D. Trimming took off 2 bases at V and 7 bases at J, with 15 bases between the two ends. The CDR3 extends over 15 amino acids. Germline CDR1 and CDR2: MNHEY and SVGEGT. CDR3 coding DNA: TGTGCCAGCAGTTACGGTTTAGCCCAAACTAATGAGCAGTTCTTC. It specifies CASSYGLAQTNEQFF.

The genes are TRBV7-2 and TRBJ2-3, with 8 bases that match TRBD2. V was clipped by 2 bases and J by 0 bases; unmatched bases: 4. Germline-derived CDR1 and CDR2 are SGHTA and FQGNSA. This CDR3 contains 16 residues. DNA of the CDR3: TGTGCCAGCAGCTTATTAGCGGGATTTAGCACAGATACGCAGTATTTT. This translates into CASSLLAGFSTDTQYF.

This clone has only a few counts. The V call is TRBV5-1, the J call TRBJ1-1, with TRBD1 identical over 7 bases. The CDR3 loop spans 16 amino acids. The V gene end was trimmed by 4 bases and the J gene end by 3 bases; junction bases not matched to a gene: 12. Germline values: CDR1 SGHRS, CDR2 YFSETQ. Here the CDR3 reads CASSPWTGSSDTEAFF. The CDR3, as DNA: TGCGCCAGCAGCCCTTGGACAGGTTCTAGTGACACTGAAGCTTTCTTT.

The V and J genes are TRBV27 and TRBJ2-7; a possible D gene is TRBD1 (6 bases). The CDR3 extends over 15 amino acids. Germline assignment: CDR1 MNHEY and CDR2 SMNVEV (reference sequence). Deletions cut 5 bases from V and 6 bases from J, with 20 bases between. The CDR3 DNA sequence: TGTGCCAGCAGTCCCCGGGCCCACTTAGGGGGCGAGCAGTACTTC. Its protein is CASSPRAHLGGEQYF.

This clone was detected only once. V usage is TRBV30 and J usage is TRBJ1-4, with D possibly being TRBD1 (5 bases). V was shortened by 2 bases and J by 0 bases, with 13 bases between the two germline ends. The CDR3 is made up of 16 amino acids. The germline gives CDR1 GTSNPN, CDR2 SVGIG (reference sequence). CDR3 bases: TGTGCCTGGAGTATGGGGTCAGGGTCAACTAATGAAAAACTGTTTTTT. It codes for CAWSMGSGSTNEKLFF.

The CDR3 sequence is CASSGAVAGATDTQYF. In DNA, the CDR3 is TGTGCCAGCAGCGGCGCAGTAGCGGGAGCCACAGATACGCAGTATTTT. The J gene is TRBJ2-3, the V gene TRBV2; 9 positions match TRBD2. V lost 6 bases and J lost 2; bases outside the gene matches: 9. The CDR3 runs to 16 residues. Germline assignment: CDR1 SNHLY and CDR2 FYNNEI.

The count of this clone is one. The V gene is TRBV19, the J gene TRBJ2-5, with 7 bases matching TRBD2. The V segment lost 7 bases and the J segment 5 bases; nucleotides outside the gene matches: 10. The CDR3 has 14 amino acids. From germline, CDR1 is LNHDA and CDR2 SQIVND (reference sequence). CDR3 residues: CASTPHVGGETQYF. In DNA form, the CDR3 reads TGTGCCAGTACCCCACACGTGGGGGGGGAGACCCAGTACTTC.

V gene TRBV4-3 combines with J gene TRBJ2-2, with D perhaps matching TRBD1 (5 bases). Germline V gene lookup returns CDR1 LGHNA and CDR2 YSLEER. The germline V and J ends were trimmed by 4 bases and 4 bases, with 10 bases remaining between them. The CDR3 runs to 14 residues. The CDR3 is CASSPQGSTGELFF. The CDR3 region has the DNA TGCGCCAGCAGCCCCCAGGGATCCACCGGGGAGCTGTTTTTT.

This chain links TRBV9 with TRBJ2-7; D remains ambiguous. This CDR3 comprises 15 residues. With 0 bases removed from V and 0 bases from J, the gap between germline ends came to 10 bases. Looked up from germline, CDR1 is SGDLS and CDR2 is YYNGEE. This chain's CDR3 is CASSVVEINSYEQYF. The CDR3 nucleotides read TGTGCCAGCAGCGTAGTCGAGATCAACTCCTACGAGCAGTACTTC.

V gene TRBV6-5 combines with J gene TRBJ2-7, with 7 bases aligning to TRBD2. There are 12 residues in the CDR3. CDR1 and CDR2 from the germline V gene are MNHEY and SVGAGI. V shed 8 bases, J shed 4 bases, and the junction held 5 bases outside the gene matches. CDR3 amino acids: CASGDYLYEQYF. CDR3 nucleotide sequence: TGTGCCAGCGGGGACTATTTATACGAGCAGTACTTC.

This chain links TRBV5-4 with TRBJ2-5, with D uncertain. The CDR3 spans 14 residues. The germline CDR1 and CDR2 sequences are SGHNT and YYREEE (reference sequence). The V end lost 4 bases, the J end lost 0 bases, and 10 bases lay between the germline ends. Written as DNA, the CDR3 is TGTGCCAGCAGCGCCCGACGGGACCAAGAGACCCAGTACTTC. It codes for CASSARRDQETQYF.

V usage is TRBV28 and J usage is TRBJ2-7; D remains ambiguous. The V gene lost 2 bases and the J gene lost 5 bases, with 7 bases spanning the gap. Germline V gene lookup returns CDR1 MDHEN and CDR2 SYDVKM. The length of the CDR3 is 12 residues. CDR3 nucleotide sequence: TGTGCCAGCAGTTTACTCCGTGACGAGCAGTACTTC. Protein product: CASSLLRDEQYF. The entire variable domain, with the rest obtained from reference TRBV28 and TRBJ2-7, is as follows: DVKVTQSSRYLVKRTGEKVFLECVQDMDHENMFWYRQDPGLGLRLIYFSYDVKMKEKGDIPEGYSVSREKKERFSLILESASTNQTSMYLCASSLLRDEQYFGPGTRLTVT.

This sequence joins TRBV11-1 and TRBJ2-2; TRBD2 aligns across 9 bases. Germline-derived CDR1 and CDR2 are SGHAT and FQDESV (reference sequence). This CDR3 contains 15 residues. Losses at the gene ends were 5 bases for V and 3 bases for J; bases not matched to a gene: 4. CDR3: CASSTGLAYTGELFF. The CDR3 region has the DNA TGTGCCAGCAGCACTGGACTAGCGTACACCGGGGAGCTGTTTTTT. Full variable domain (missing parts from reference TRBV11-1 and TRBJ2-2): EAEVAQSPRYKITEKSQAVAFWCDPISGHATLYWYRQILGQGPELLVQFQDESVVDDSQLPKDRFSAERLKGVDSTLKIQPAELGDSAMYLCASSTGLAYTGELFFGEGSRLTVL.

This clone was observed once. The chain combines TRBV29-1 with TRBJ2-5, with D unresolved. This CDR3 region has 13 residues. V lost 1 base, J lost 2 bases, and 8 bases lay in between. Germline CDR1 is SQVTM and CDR2 is ANQGSEA. CDR3 coding DNA: TGCAGCGTTGAAGGCAGGTTTCAAGAGACCCAGTACTTC. Its protein product is CSVEGRFQETQYF.

Only one count was recorded for this clone. This chain uses TRBV19 with TRBJ2-7, with 9 bases that match TRBD1. The V segment lost 5 bases and the J segment 2 bases; nucleotides outside the gene matches: 13. The germline V gene encodes CDR1 LNHDA and CDR2 SQIVND (reference sequence). The CDR3 totals 17 residues. The CDR3 region is CASSSVAQTGGAYEQYF. The CDR3 nucleotides read TGTGCCAGTAGTTCGGTGGCCCAGACAGGGGGGGCCTACGAGCAGTACTTC. Full variable domain (outside the CDR3, taken from reference TRBV19 and TRBJ2-7): DGGITQSPKYLFRKEGQNVTLSCEQNLNHDAMYWYRQDPGQGLRLIYYSQIVNDFQKGDIAEGYSVSREKKESFPLTVTSAQKNPTAFYLCASSSVAQTGGAYEQYFGPGTRLTVT.

The chain recombines TRBV6-4 with TRBJ2-7, with D perhaps TRBD2 (6 bases). CDR1 and CDR2 (germline): MRHNA, SNTAGT. V was pared by 0 bases and J by 7 bases, with 7 bases between. The length of the CDR3 is 12 residues. This chain's CDR3 is CASSDSGGEQYF. CDR3 nucleotide sequence: TGTGCCAGCAGTGACTCGGGGGGTGAGCAGTACTTC.

Only one count was recorded for this clone. V is TRBV4-1 and J is TRBJ2-7; 10 bases are shared with TRBD2. With 0 bases clipped from V and 4 bases from J, the junction kept 6 bases outside the gene matches. Germline CDR1 reads MGHRA; CDR2 reads YSYEKL. The length of the CDR3 is 16 residues. This chain's CDR3 is CASSQDISGRFYEQYF. CDR3 in DNA: TGCGCCAGCAGCCAAGATATTAGCGGGAGGTTTTACGAGCAGTACTTC.

The rearrangement uses TRBV5-4 and TRBJ2-1, with 7 bases lining up with TRBD2. Germline-derived CDR1 and CDR2 are SGHNT and YYREEE (reference sequence). With V trimmed by 5 bases and J by 4 bases, 9 bases remained unmatched. The CDR3 totals 15 residues. The CDR3 loop is CASSPELAIYNEQFF. In DNA, the CDR3 is TGTGCCAGCAGTCCCGAACTAGCGATTTACAATGAGCAGTTCTTC.

The V and J genes are TRBV6-5 and TRBJ2-2; tentatively, D is TRBD1 (6 bases). This CDR3 comprises 12 residues. Germline assignment: CDR1 MNHEY and CDR2 SVGAGI. V shed 9 bases and J shed 7 bases, with 12 bases lying between them. The CDR3: CASQGNDGELFF. The CDR3 DNA sequence: TGTGCCAGTCAGGGGAATGACGGGGAGCTGTTTTTT.

The chain employs TRBV15 and TRBJ2-3, with 13 positions matching TRBD2. Per the germline V gene, CDR1 is LNHNV and CDR2 is YYDKDF (reference sequence). Trimming took 1 base from V and 3 from J; bases not matched to a gene: 1. The CDR3 is 16 amino acids. The CDR3 protein is CATSRGTSGSTDTQYF. The CDR3, as DNA: TGTGCCACCAGCAGAGGGACTAGCGGGAGTACAGATACGCAGTATTTT.

The rearrangement links TRBV15 to TRBJ2-3, with 10 bases that match TRBD2. The germline gives CDR1 LNHNV, CDR2 YYDKDF (reference sequence). V gave up 5 bases and J gave up 1 base; unmatched junction bases: 9. The CDR3 length is 17 residues. The CDR3 sequence is CATSRGSTSGGTDTQYF. The CDR3 region has the DNA TGTGCCACCAGCCGAGGGTCCACTAGCGGGGGCACAGATACGCAGTATTTT.

The CDR3 DNA sequence: TGTGCCAGCAGCGTGGAGGGAGCTAGCGAGGAGACCCAGTACTTC. Its translation is CASSVEGASEETQYF. The chain couples TRBV11-2 to TRBJ2-5, with D possibly being TRBD2 (6 bases). The V and J ends lost 5 bases and 5 bases respectively, with 18 bases between them. CDR3 length equals 15 residues. CDR1 SGHAT and CDR2 FQNNGV come from the germline V gene.

The V call is TRBV11-2, the J call TRBJ1-5; D may be TRBD1 (6 bases). CDR1 is SGHAT and CDR2 is FQNNGV in the germline V gene. The V gene lost 1 base and the J gene lost 0 bases, with 10 bases spanning the gap. CDR3 size: 16 residues. CDR3 sequence reads: CASSLGGRGSNQPQHF. CDR3 nucleotides: TGTGCCAGCAGCTTAGGGGGCAGGGGTAGCAATCAGCCCCAGCATTTT.

This rearrangement joins TRBV19 to TRBJ2-1, with D possibly called TRBD1 or TRBD2 (5 bases each). This CDR3 has 14 residues. Germline V gene data show CDR1 as LNHDA and CDR2 as SQIVND (reference sequence). Deletions cut 5 bases from V and 5 bases from J, with 13 bases between. For the CDR3, the DNA is TGTGCCAGTAGTCCAGGGACGCGAAACAATGAGCAGTTCTTC. This gives the protein CASSPGTRNNEQFF.

This clone was seen a single time. This sequence joins TRBV28 and TRBJ1-2; a weak D match, TRBD1 (5 bases). CDR1 and CDR2 from the germline V gene are MDHEN and SYDVKM. The ends were cut back, 5 bases at V and 5 bases at J, with 21 bases in the middle. This CDR3 region has 16 residues. The CDR3 here is CASSAPPPTDTYGYTF. The CDR3 coding sequence is TGTGCCAGCAGTGCCCCTCCTCCGACAGACACGTATGGCTACACCTTC.